This is a list of T cell receptor beta chains from one sample in a study of cytomegalovirus exposure and HLA in healthy donors. TCRdb keeps only in-frame clones here, not all; method: immunoSEQ multiplex PCR. The data contain fewer than 250,000 clones, around four fifths of them singletons. Sequencing used PBMCs. The receptors stem from a middle-aged woman in good health and CMV-seronegative. CDR3s include the opening cysteine and the closing phenylalanine or tryptophan. A D gene is named only where the DNA matches it firmly. The size field is filled for only some rows; it gives once, few, many or a size class.

j_gene: TRBJ2-1; v_gene: TRBV29-1; abundance: -; d_gene: TRBD2; CDR3nt: TGCAGCGTAGCCCCCGTGGTAGCGGGAGCGGGGGAGCAGTTCTTC; CDR3aa: CSVAPVVAGAGEQFF
j_gene: TRBJ1-1; v_gene: TRBV2; abundance: -; d_gene: -; CDR3nt: TGTGCCAGCAGTGAAGCGCGTGACTTTACTGAAGCTTTCTTT; CDR3aa: CASSEARDFTEAFF
j_gene: TRBJ2-3; v_gene: TRBV29-1; abundance: -; d_gene: TRBD2; CDR3nt: TGCAGCGTTGGGCGACTAGCGGCCACCACAGATACGCAGTATTTT; CDR3aa: CSVGRLAATTDTQYF
j_gene: TRBJ2-3; v_gene: TRBV4-3; abundance: -; d_gene: TRBD2; CDR3nt: TGCGCCAGCAGCCAGATGGGACTAGCGGGACCAGATACGCAGTATTTT; CDR3aa: CASSQMGLAGPDTQYF
j_gene: TRBJ2-4; v_gene: TRBV6-1; abundance: -; d_gene: TRBD1; CDR3nt: TGTGCCAGCAGTCCAGGGGGAAACATTCAGTACTTC; CDR3aa: CASSPGGNIQYF
j_gene: TRBJ1-1; v_gene: TRBV7-9; abundance: -; d_gene: TRBD1; CDR3nt: TGTGCCAGCAGCTTAAGCAGGGGGCTGTACACTGAAGCTTTCTTT; CDR3aa: CASSLSRGLYTEAFF
j_gene: TRBJ2-3; v_gene: TRBV27; abundance: -; d_gene: TRBD2; CDR3nt: TGTGCCAGCAGTTTGGGGGGACTAGCGGTACCTCAAGAAACGCAGTATTTT; CDR3aa: CASSLGGLAVPQETQYF
j_gene: TRBJ2-7; v_gene: TRBV7-2; abundance: -; d_gene: TRBD2; CDR3nt: TGTGCCAGCAGAAGGACTAGCGAGGGCGAGCAGTACTTC; CDR3aa: CASRRTSEGEQYF
j_gene: TRBJ2-3; v_gene: TRBV9; abundance: -; d_gene: TRBD2; CDR3nt: TGTGCCAGCAGCCCTACTCGGACTAGCGGCCTTAGCACAGATACGCAGTATTTT; CDR3aa: CASSPTRTSGLSTDTQYF
j_gene: TRBJ2-1; v_gene: TRBV11-2; abundance: -; d_gene: -; CDR3nt: TGTGCCAGCAGCTCGATACTAGGGTTTAGGGATGAGCAGTTCTTC; CDR3aa: CASSSILGFRDEQFF
j_gene: TRBJ1-5; v_gene: TRBV6-1; abundance: once; d_gene: -; CDR3nt: TGTGCCAGCAGTGGGGCGGGGGGCAATCAGCCCCAGCATTTT; CDR3aa: CASSGAGGNQPQHF
j_gene: TRBJ2-7; v_gene: TRBV18; abundance: once; d_gene: -; CDR3nt: TGTGCCAGCTCACAACCGGACAGCTCCTACGAGCAGTACTTC; CDR3aa: CASSQPDSSYEQYF
j_gene: TRBJ1-2; v_gene: TRBV4-3; abundance: -; d_gene: TRBD1; CDR3nt: TGCGCCAGCACCCCAGTCGGGACAGGGGTTGGGTATGGCTACACCTTC; CDR3aa: CASTPVGTGVGYGYTF
j_gene: TRBJ1-2; v_gene: TRBV5-4; abundance: -; d_gene: -; CDR3nt: TGTGCCAGCAGCCCCACACAGACCGGTGACTATGGCTACACCTTC; CDR3aa: CASSPTQTGDYGYTF
j_gene: TRBJ2-1; v_gene: TRBV9; abundance: -; d_gene: -; CDR3nt: TGTGCCAGCAGCGTAGTGACAGGACGGGAGCAGTTCTTC; CDR3aa: CASSVVTGREQFF
j_gene: TRBJ2-1; v_gene: TRBV11-3; abundance: once; d_gene: TRBD2; CDR3nt: TGTGCCAGCAGCCTACTCAGCGGGAGCTACAATGAGCAGTTCTTC; CDR3aa: CASSLLSGSYNEQFF
j_gene: TRBJ1-1; v_gene: TRBV4-1; abundance: -; d_gene: -; CDR3nt: TGCGCCAGCAGCCACGACGGGGGAACCTTAAACCGGGCTTTCTTT; CDR3aa: CASSHDGGTLNRAFF
j_gene: TRBJ1-2; v_gene: TRBV27; abundance: -; d_gene: TRBD1; CDR3nt: TGTGCCAGCAGTACAGGGGGTTTTGGCTACACCTTC; CDR3aa: CASSTGGFGYTF
j_gene: TRBJ1-2; v_gene: TRBV5-1; abundance: -; d_gene: -; CDR3nt: TGCGCCAGCAGCCCTGGACAGACCTTTAACTATGGCTACACCTTC; CDR3aa: CASSPGQTFNYGYTF
j_gene: TRBJ1-1; v_gene: TRBV30; abundance: -; d_gene: TRBD1; CDR3nt: TGTGCCTGGGAGGGACAGGGGCGTCTCCTGAACACTGAAGCTTTCTTT; CDR3aa: CAWEGQGRLLNTEAFF
j_gene: TRBJ2-7; v_gene: TRBV19; abundance: -; d_gene: TRBD2; CDR3nt: TGTGCCAGTACGCTCAGACTAGCGGGAACCTACGAGCAGTACTTC; CDR3aa: CASTLRLAGTYEQYF
j_gene: TRBJ1-2; v_gene: TRBV7-2; abundance: -; d_gene: TRBD1; CDR3nt: TGTGCCAGCAGTCTAGACAGGGCGGGGGGCTATGGCTACACCTTC; CDR3aa: CASSLDRAGGYGYTF
j_gene: TRBJ2-7; v_gene: TRBV19; abundance: -; d_gene: TRBD2; CDR3nt: TGTGCCAGTAGTATCTCGACTAGCGGGATCTACGAGCAGTACTTC; CDR3aa: CASSISTSGIYEQYF
j_gene: TRBJ2-3; v_gene: TRBV28; abundance: -; d_gene: TRBD1; CDR3nt: TGTGCCAGCACGAAGACAGGGGGATCTCTCACGCAGTATTTT; CDR3aa: CASTKTGGSLTQYF
j_gene: TRBJ1-3; v_gene: TRBV27; abundance: -; d_gene: TRBD1; CDR3nt: TGTGCCAGCAGGTCCGGGACAGGGGACACCATATATTTT; CDR3aa: CASRSGTGDTIYF
j_gene: TRBJ1-1; v_gene: TRBV30; abundance: -; d_gene: -; CDR3nt: TGTGCCTACACGGAGGTCAACCCGAACACTGAAGCTTTCTTT; CDR3aa: CAYTEVNPNTEAFF
j_gene: TRBJ1-6; v_gene: TRBV7-2; abundance: once; d_gene: TRBD1; CDR3nt: TGTGCCAGCAGCTTAGTTGCAGGGCAGGGGGCCCTCCACTTT; CDR3aa: CASSLVAGQGALHF
j_gene: TRBJ1-2; v_gene: TRBV27; abundance: -; d_gene: -; CDR3nt: TGTGCCAGCAGTTTTGGTAGGACGGACTATTTCACCTTC; CDR3aa: CASSFGRTDYFTF
j_gene: TRBJ2-2; v_gene: TRBV7-6; abundance: -; d_gene: -; CDR3nt: TGTGCCAGCAGTTGGGGAGAATTGAGTACCGGGGAGCTGTTTTTT; CDR3aa: CASSWGELSTGELFF
j_gene: TRBJ2-6; v_gene: TRBV10-3; abundance: -; d_gene: -; CDR3nt: TGTGCCATCAAAATAGCGACTGGGGCCAACGTCCTGACTTTC; CDR3aa: CAIKIATGANVLTF
j_gene: TRBJ2-3; v_gene: TRBV6-5; abundance: -; d_gene: -; CDR3nt: TGTGCCAGCAGGACTAGCACAGATACGCAGTATTTT; CDR3aa: CASRTSTDTQYF
j_gene: TRBJ1-2; v_gene: TRBV30; abundance: once; d_gene: -; CDR3nt: TGTGCCTGGACTGCGGGAGCCCCTAACTATGGCTACACCTTC; CDR3aa: CAWTAGAPNYGYTF
j_gene: TRBJ1-2; v_gene: TRBV5-4; abundance: few; d_gene: -; CDR3nt: TGTGCCAGCAGCTCCTCAGCCGGGACTTCGGACTATGGCTACACCTTC; CDR3aa: CASSSSAGTSDYGYTF
j_gene: TRBJ2-3; v_gene: TRBV7-9; abundance: -; d_gene: -; CDR3nt: TGTGCCAGCAGCTCCCCGGAGTTCACAGATACGCAGTATTTT; CDR3aa: CASSSPEFTDTQYF
j_gene: TRBJ2-3; v_gene: TRBV4-3; abundance: -; d_gene: -; CDR3nt: TGCGCCAGCAGCCAAAGCAGCGGGTCCACAGATACGCAGTATTTT; CDR3aa: CASSQSSGSTDTQYF
j_gene: TRBJ2-1; v_gene: TRBV27; abundance: -; d_gene: TRBD2; CDR3nt: TGTGCCAGCAGTTTATCTGGCGGACCGGGACTAGCGGGAGGGCCTCAGTTCTTC; CDR3aa: CASSLSGGPGLAGGPQFF
j_gene: TRBJ1-2; v_gene: TRBV2; abundance: -; d_gene: -; CDR3nt: TGTGCCAGCAGTGACGGAGGGCATGGCTACACCTTC; CDR3aa: CASSDGGHGYTF
j_gene: TRBJ1-3; v_gene: TRBV4-3; abundance: -; d_gene: TRBD1; CDR3nt: TGCGCCAGCAGCCAGAGCTGGGACAGGGTCGGAAACACCATATATTTT; CDR3aa: CASSQSWDRVGNTIYF
j_gene: TRBJ2-5; v_gene: TRBV2; abundance: -; d_gene: TRBD1; CDR3nt: TGTGCCAGCATTCGGGACAGGGGGCCTGAGACCCAGTACTTC; CDR3aa: CASIRDRGPETQYF
j_gene: TRBJ2-2; v_gene: TRBV11-3; abundance: -; d_gene: -; CDR3nt: TGTGCCAGCAGTTACAGGGATCCCGGGGAGCTGTTTTTT; CDR3aa: CASSYRDPGELFF
j_gene: TRBJ2-1; v_gene: TRBV7-2; abundance: -; d_gene: TRBD2; CDR3nt: TGTGCCAGCAGCCCTAGCGGGAGGGGCCACAATGAGCAGTTCTTC; CDR3aa: CASSPSGRGHNEQFF